Sequencing of this T cell receptor beta chain was carried out in a study of shared clonotypes between healthy human individuals. Overall study: Used for every donor were three CD4 naive, three CD4 memory, two CD8 naive and one CD8 memory plate.

Clones were sequenced by immunoSEQ multiplex PCR, and TCRdb holds only the in-frame ones, with some missing. The sample carries over a million clones, around 97% recorded once. This TCR was sampled from a man aged 30 to 45 in good health. The source material was naive CD4+ T cells sorted from blood. Documented subset: CD45RA+ positively selected.

CDR3 coding DNA: TGTGCCACCAGCCGGGCAGGGGTGAACACTGAAGCTTTCTTT. Amino acids: CATSRAGVNTEAFF. V usage is TRBV15 and J usage is TRBJ1-1; possibly TRBD1 for D (6 bases). This CDR3 comprises 14 residues. In germline, CDR1 is LNHNV, CDR2 YYDKDF (reference sequence). Trimming left V 5 bases short and J 0 bases short, with 10 bases between.